This T cell receptor (beta chain) appears in the sequencing data of a study of blood T cell repertoires in COVID-19. Original handling: Estimates of nucleated cell counts were drawn from the amplification of reference gene primers. Assay: immunoSEQ multiplex PCR; the TCRdb copy retains only in-frame clones and omits some. From that table come the V and J calls and clone size; the DNA was used to work out D and trimming. The sample lists 130,000 or so clones; roughly 77% were seen once. Enrolment of Seattle patients took place during active infection, and they were followed longitudinally. The CDR3 covers 15 residues. V was cut by 5 bases and J by 6 bases, with 20 bases left in between. From germline, CDR1 is ENHRY and CDR2 SYGVKD.

Sequencing was performed on peripheral blood. This chain links TRBV10-3 with TRBJ2-7; perhaps TRBD1 as D (5 bases). This sequence was found in a woman in her seventies with COVID-19, enrolled during active disease. CDR3 DNA sequence: TGTGCCATCAGTTTCGAACCGATAAGGGGAAGCGAGCAGTACTTC. Protein sequence: CAISFEPIRGSEQYF.